The TCR beta chain described here comes from a study of glioma-infiltrating T cells after dendritic cell vaccination. Across the whole study: Dendritic cell vaccination trial patients had either newly diagnosed or recurrent glioblastoma. Autologous tumor lysate was loaded overnight onto monocyte-derived dendritic cells grown less than 8 days with IL-4 and GM-CSF. Dendritic cell vaccine was injected intradermally three times, biweekly.

Primers: 60 V beta forward and 13 J beta reverse. Here immunoSEQ multiplex PCR was the method, and the copy in TCRdb shows in-frame clones only, minus some. The data hold fewer than 90,000 clones, with about four fifths observed a single time. The CDR3 loop spans 12 amino acids. V was cut by 3 bases and J by 4 bases, with 9 bases left in between. The germline gives CDR1 GTSNPN, CDR2 SVGIG (reference sequence). Time point reported: after dendritic cell vaccination, including at tumor progression/relapse. The sequencing here drew on blood, taken after dendritic cell vaccination. This sequence joins TRBV30 and TRBJ1-1; D not resolved. This sequence originates from a human donor with glioblastoma. The CDR3 here is CAWRRRGTEAFF. CDR3 bases: TGTGCCTGGAGAAGACGGGGCACTGAAGCTTTCTTT.